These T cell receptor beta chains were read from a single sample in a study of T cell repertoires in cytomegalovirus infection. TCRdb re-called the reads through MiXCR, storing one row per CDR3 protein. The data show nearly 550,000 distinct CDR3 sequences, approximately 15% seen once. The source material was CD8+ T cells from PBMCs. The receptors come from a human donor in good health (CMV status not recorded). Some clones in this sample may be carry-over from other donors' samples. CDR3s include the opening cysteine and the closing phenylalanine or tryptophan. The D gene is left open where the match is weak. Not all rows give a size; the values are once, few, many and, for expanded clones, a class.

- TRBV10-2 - CASSESRAGVPNYGYTF
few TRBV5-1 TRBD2 CASEREGGLLSSYNEQFF
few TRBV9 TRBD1 CASSARDRGSSGNTIYF
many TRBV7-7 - CASSLDLGWELFF
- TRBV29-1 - CSASRAGRNTEAFF
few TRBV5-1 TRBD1 CASSGGQADYGYTF
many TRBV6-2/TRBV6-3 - CATFRGDGELFF
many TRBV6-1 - CASSVGKSNYGYTF
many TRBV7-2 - CASPLVSGTDTGELFF
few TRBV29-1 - CSVEEKSIGEQFF
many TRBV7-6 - CASSLADRWPQHF
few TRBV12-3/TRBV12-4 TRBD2 CASRWTSGGAGDTQYF
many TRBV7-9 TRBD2 CASSSSQTSGRGELFF
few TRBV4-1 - CASSQDPEFSDTQYF